One and the same sample provided the 22 T cell receptor beta chains below, sequenced in a study of cytomegalovirus exposure and HLA in healthy donors. Profiling relied on immunoSEQ multiplex PCR, and the TCRdb table lists in-frame clones only, not all of them. The sample has about 160,000 clones; roughly nine tenths are singletons. Input material: PBMCs. The receptor set was obtained from a woman aged 25 to 39 in good health and CMV-seronegative.

V usage is TRBV6-6 and J usage is TRBJ2-5; D tentatively reads TRBD1 or TRBD2 (5 bases each). Trimming took off 8 bases at V and 11 bases at J, with 15 bases between the two ends. Germline V gene data show CDR1 as MNHNY and CDR2 as SVGAGI (reference sequence). CDR3 size: 11 residues. The DNA of the CDR3 is TGTGCCAGCCGTGGGGGTGGTGTACAGTACTTC. This sequence encodes CASRGGGVQYF.

This chain joins TRBV5-1 and TRBJ1-1; 8 bases agree with TRBD1. The CDR3 runs 14 residues. Looked up from germline, CDR1 is SGHRS and CDR2 is YFSETQ. The ends lost 0 bases at V and 4 bases at J; junction bases unmatched: 2. CDR3 loop: CASSLDRGATEAFF. The DNA for the CDR3 is TGCGCCAGCAGCTTGGACAGGGGGGCCACTGAAGCTTTCTTT.

This chain connects TRBV7-9 to TRBJ1-1; D is ambiguous. The germline V gene encodes CDR1 SEHNR and CDR2 FQNEAQ (reference sequence). V lost 5 bases and J lost 4, with 11 bases in between. The CDR3 sequence is 13 residues long. The CDR3 reads CASSPPGSTEAFF. The CDR3 region has the DNA TGTGCCAGCAGCCCCCCGGGGAGCACTGAAGCTTTCTTT.

The chain combines TRBV6-1 with TRBJ2-1; 7 bases align to TRBD1. The CDR3 has 15 residues. With V trimmed by 1 base and J by 6 bases, 6 bases remained unmatched. The germline gives CDR1 MNHNS, CDR2 SASEGT. The CDR3: CASSEVRQGRNEQFF. The CDR3, as DNA: TGTGCCAGCAGTGAAGTCCGACAGGGACGCAATGAGCAGTTCTTC.

This sequence joins TRBV18 and TRBJ2-5, with 8 positions matching TRBD1. CDR1 and CDR2 from the germline V gene are KGHSH and LQKENI. The CDR3 has 16 amino acids. V was pared by 1 base and J by 2 bases, with 6 bases of the junction left unmatched. The CDR3 reads CASSPQVRGPQETQYF. The CDR3 DNA reads TGTGCCAGCTCACCACAGGTCAGGGGGCCTCAAGAGACCCAGTACTTC.

The chain has TRBV11-2 and TRBJ2-7; 8 nucleotides align to TRBD2. Per the germline V gene, CDR1 is SGHAT and CDR2 is FQNNGV. V dropped 1 base and J dropped 3; count of bases not matched to a gene: 5. The CDR3 sequence is 15 residues long. The CDR3 DNA follows: TGTGCCAGCAGCTTAGGTAGCGGGGATTACTACGAGCAGTACTTC. It is translated as CASSLGSGDYYEQYF.

In the case of this clone: The sample carries other DNA sequences with the same CDR3. The CDR3 DNA reads as TGTGCCAGCAGCTTAGGGAATCAGCCCCAGCATTTT. This encodes CASSLGNQPQHF. V gene TRBV7-2 combines with J gene TRBJ1-5; D remains unclear. CDR1 is SGHTA, CDR2 FQGNSA, per germline. With 1 base removed from V and 4 bases from J, the gap between germline ends came to 2 bases. CDR3 length equals 12 residues.

The V and J genes are TRBV19 and TRBJ1-5; a possible D gene is TRBD1 (6 bases). V was pared by 8 bases and J by 4 bases, with 15 bases between. This CDR3 region has 14 residues. Germline V gives CDR1 LNHDA, CDR2 SQIVND (reference sequence). The CDR3 DNA follows: TGTGCCAGTCAATCGGGGGCGCAGAATCAGCCCCAGCATTTT. As protein: CASQSGAQNQPQHF.

This clone has a handful of counts. In DNA form, the CDR3 reads TGTGCCAGCAGCTTAGAGGGTCTGCCCTACGAGCAGTACTTC. Translated, it gives CASSLEGLPYEQYF. The chain couples TRBV7-9 to TRBJ2-7; no reliable D call. CDR1 is SEHNR and CDR2 is FQNEAQ in the germline V gene (reference sequence). Deletions cut 1 base from V and 2 bases from J, with 9 bases between. CDR3 length: 14 residues. Full variable domain (remainder filled in from reference TRBV7-9 and TRBJ2-7): DTGVSQNPRHKITKRGQNVTFRCDPISEHNRLYWYRQTLGQGPEFLTYFQNEAQLEKSRLLSDRFSAERPKGSFSTLEIQRTEQGDSAMYLCASSLEGLPYEQYFGPGTRLTVT.

The chain joins TRBV4-1 to TRBJ1-5, with a possible D match to TRBD1 (5 bases). V lost 1 base and J 7 bases, leaving 11 bases between the germline ends. The CDR3 length is 14 residues. The germline V gene has CDR1 MGHRA and CDR2 YSYEKL. CDR3 residues: CASSQGPGDQPQHF. The CDR3 region has the DNA TGCGCCAGCAGCCAAGGGCCGGGGGACCAGCCCCAGCATTTT.

This chain connects TRBV27 to TRBJ2-7, with 11 bases identical to TRBD2. This CDR3 region has 16 residues. J lost 0 bases, V lost 0 bases, and 1 base had no gene match. Germline assignment: CDR1 MNHEY and CDR2 SMNVEV (reference sequence). CDR3 bases: TGTGCCAGCAGTTTATCTACTAGCGGGAGCTCCTACGAGCAGTACTTC. Its translation: CASSLSTSGSSYEQYF.

This clone was seen a handful of times. This sequence joins TRBV27 and TRBJ1-5; possibly TRBD1 for D (5 bases). The germline V gene has CDR1 MNHEY and CDR2 SMNVEV (reference sequence). Trimming took 4 bases from V and 9 from J, leaving 19 bases between them. This CDR3 is built from 15 residues. The CDR3 sequence is CASSSRRAGGGPQHF. The CDR3 DNA is TGTGCCAGCAGTTCCCGGCGGGCAGGTGGGGGGCCCCAGCATTTT.

A remark on this clone: One end of the junction varies from germline; a read error may be responsible. The V gene is TRBV29-1, the J gene TRBJ1-1; D is undetermined. The CDR3 has 13 amino acids. Germline assignment: CDR1 SQVTM and CDR2 ANQGSEA. The CDR3 DNA reads as TGCAGCGTGGAAGAAGGGATGAACACTGAAGCTTTCTTT. Encoded protein: CSVEEGMNTEAFF.

The rearrangement joins TRBV6-5 to TRBJ2-1; D may correspond to TRBD1 or TRBD2 (5 bases each). Looked up from germline, CDR1 is MNHEY and CDR2 is SVGAGI. The CDR3 contains 14 residues. V was pared by 10 bases and J by 6 bases, with 19 bases between. In nucleotides, the CDR3 is TGTGCCACCGTGGGACCCTCAAGGGGCAATGAGCAGTTCTTC. It encodes CATVGPSRGNEQFF.

CDR3 protein: CASSFMLAGPKETQYF. The CDR3 nucleotides are TGTGCCAGTTCGTTTATGCTAGCGGGACCGAAAGAGACCCAGTACTTC. The chain has TRBV2 and TRBJ2-5, with TRBD2 matching 9 bases. CDR1 is SNHLY and CDR2 is FYNNEI in the germline V gene. The CDR3 totals 16 residues. V dropped 9 bases and J dropped 3; count of bases not matched to a gene: 14. Looking up the rest from reference TRBV2 and TRBJ2-5 gives the full variable domain: EPEVTQTPSHQVTQMGQEVILRCVPISNHLYFYWYRQILGQKVEFLVSFYNNEISEKSEIFDDQFSVERPDGSNFTLKIRSTKLEDSAMYFCASSFMLAGPKETQYFGPGTRLLVL.

This rearrangement joins TRBV5-5 to TRBJ2-7; 13 positions match TRBD2. The J segment lost 1 base and the V segment lost 4 bases, leaving 8 bases of the junction unmatched. The CDR3 is 17 residues long. Germline loops: CDR1 SGHKS, CDR2 YYEKEE (reference sequence). In DNA, the CDR3 is TGTGCCAGCAGCCCGGGGGGACTAGCGGGGCGGTCCTACGAGCAGTACTTC. This codes for CASSPGGLAGRSYEQYF.

Comments on this clone: Other DNA sequences in this specimen translate into the identical CDR3. V gene TRBV6-5 combines with J gene TRBJ1-1; 7 bases match TRBD1. Germline lookup yields CDR1 MNHEY and CDR2 SVGAGI. The J segment lost 1 base and the V segment lost 5 bases, leaving 4 bases of the junction unmatched. This CDR3 is built from 14 residues. In nucleotides, the CDR3 is TGTGCCAGCAGTATCGGGACAGCGAACACTGAAGCTTTCTTT. Protein product: CASSIGTANTEAFF.

The gene calls are TRBV19 and TRBJ1-5, with 7 bases lining up with TRBD1. The V gene's germline CDR1 is LNHDA and CDR2 SQIVND (reference sequence). The CDR3 has 16 residues. V gave up 5 bases and J gave up 5 bases; unmatched junction bases: 12. The CDR3 bases are TGTGCCAGTAGTCCCGACAGGGTCCAAGGGTATCAGCCCCAGCATTTT. Amino acid sequence: CASSPDRVQGYQPQHF. Full variable domain (remainder filled in from reference TRBV19 and TRBJ1-5): DGGITQSPKYLFRKEGQNVTLSCEQNLNHDAMYWYRQDPGQGLRLIYYSQIVNDFQKGDIAEGYSVSREKKESFPLTVTSAQKNPTAFYLCASSPDRVQGYQPQHFGDGTRLSIL.

The chain combines TRBV4-3 with TRBJ1-6; 7 bases are shared with TRBD1. Trimming removed 0 bases from V and 8 bases from J; junction bases left unmatched: 4. Germline V CDR1 and CDR2: LGHNA, YSLEER. This CDR3 comprises 15 residues. Written as DNA, the CDR3 is TGCGCCAGCAGCCAAGACGGGACAGAAGATTCACCCCTCCACTTT. This sequence encodes CASSQDGTEDSPLHF.

The gene calls are TRBV6-1 and TRBJ2-6, with D unclear. This CDR3 is built from 15 residues. Germline V gene sequence: CDR1 MNHNS, CDR2 SASEGT. Between the trimmed V and J ends, which lost 2 bases and 2 bases, there was a span of 7 bases. The CDR3 DNA follows: TGTGCCAGCAGTGAAAAACAAGCTGGGGCCAACGTCCTGACTTTC. Amino acid sequence: CASSEKQAGANVLTF.

This clone was detected only a few times. This rearrangement joins TRBV25-1 to TRBJ2-6; TRBD2 is a possible D gene (6 bases). The CDR3 runs to 16 residues. Trimming shortened V by 4 bases and J by 4 bases, and 14 bases separated the two germline ends. CDR1 and CDR2 (germline): MGHDK, SYGVNS. CDR3 residues: CASSGRRGSGANVLTF. In DNA form, the CDR3 reads TGTGCCAGCAGTGGCCGGAGGGGATCCGGGGCCAACGTCCTGACTTTC.

The chain carries TRBV19 and TRBJ1-5; the D is unclear. Trimming stripped 2 bases from V and 4 bases from J, with 15 bases between. This CDR3 has 16 amino acids. Germline V gene lookup returns CDR1 LNHDA and CDR2 SQIVND (reference sequence). DNA of the CDR3: TGTGCCAGTAGTATACCCCGGCAGAGTATTAATCAGCCCCAGCATTTT. It specifies CASSIPRQSINQPQHF. Looking up the rest from reference TRBV19 and TRBJ1-5 gives the full variable domain: DGGITQSPKYLFRKEGQNVTLSCEQNLNHDAMYWYRQDPGQGLRLIYYSQIVNDFQKGDIAEGYSVSREKKESFPLTVTSAQKNPTAFYLCASSIPRQSINQPQHFGDGTRLSIL.